These 28 T cell receptor beta chains were all obtained from the same sample, sequenced in a study of blood T cell repertoires in COVID-19. Sequenced by immunoSEQ multiplex PCR; TCRdb stores in-frame clones only, minus some. The sample shows about 210,000 clones, around 86% of them seen only once. The sequenced sample consisted of PBMCs or T cells enriched from blood (not recorded which). Receptors were obtained from a woman aged 50 to 65 with acute COVID-19.

The chain links TRBV28 to TRBJ1-6; D is unclear. Trimming pared 5 bases from V and 7 bases from J, leaving 12 bases between. This CDR3 region has 14 residues. The germline CDR1 and CDR2 sequences are MDHEN and SYDVKM. The CDR3 DNA reads TGTGCCAGCAGTCCAACCCCGGGGAATTCACCCCTCCACTTT. Its protein is CASSPTPGNSPLHF.

The V gene is TRBV30, the J gene TRBJ2-6, with 8 bases aligning to TRBD1. The germline gives CDR1 GTSNPN, CDR2 SVGIG (reference sequence). This CDR3 spans 17 amino acids. V dropped 4 bases and J dropped 3; count of bases not matched to a gene: 11. The CDR3 here is CAWIPRDRGIGANVLTF. The DNA for the CDR3 is TGTGCCTGGATCCCCCGAGACAGGGGAATTGGGGCCAACGTCCTGACTTTC.

The V and J genes are TRBV27 and TRBJ2-2; D is possibly TRBD2 (7 bases). This CDR3 has 16 residues. The germline V gene has CDR1 MNHEY and CDR2 SMNVEV (reference sequence). The germline V and J ends were trimmed by 5 bases and 4 bases, with 17 bases remaining between them. This chain's CDR3 is CASSLRGGGVTGELFF. CDR3 in DNA: TGTGCCAGCAGTCTCCGGGGAGGGGGGGTCACCGGGGAGCTGTTTTTT.

The chain links TRBV5-8 to TRBJ2-3, with 12 positions matching TRBD2. CDR1 SGHTS and CDR2 YDEGEE come from the germline V gene. This CDR3 is built from 19 residues. Unmatched junction bases numbered 17, after V lost 4 bases and J lost 5 bases. The CDR3 DNA is TGTGCCAGCAGCGGTGGACTAGCGGGAATACGTGTAGTGGGAGATACGCAGTATTTT. Translated: CASSGGLAGIRVVGDTQYF.

This chain uses TRBV4-3 with TRBJ1-4; 7 bases map to TRBD1. The V gene's germline CDR1 is LGHNA and CDR2 YSLEER. This CDR3 has 17 residues. V lost 3 bases to trimming and J lost 8 bases; unmatched junction nucleotides: 15. CDR3 bases: TGCGCCAGCAGCCAGACACCGGGACAGTCTACTGCAGAAAAACTGTTTTTT. Protein sequence: CASSQTPGQSTAEKLFF.

The count of this clone is one. V is TRBV27 and J is TRBJ1-5, with TRBD1 matching over 9 bases. This CDR3 comprises 15 residues. CDR1 and CDR2 from the germline V gene are MNHEY and SMNVEV (reference sequence). The trim removed 2 bases at V and 7 bases at J, leaving 6 bases unmatched. This chain's CDR3 is CASSLRWTGAQPQHF. CDR3 nucleotide sequence: TGTGCCAGCAGTTTAAGGTGGACAGGGGCCCAGCCCCAGCATTTT.

V and J are TRBV14 and TRBJ2-7, with D tentatively TRBD2 (6 bases). Germline V gives CDR1 SGHDN, CDR2 FVKESK. CDR3 length equals 15 residues. The V end lost 0 bases, the J end lost 4 bases, and 13 bases lay between the germline ends. The CDR3 sequence: CASSQDRGTGYEQYF. In DNA, the CDR3 is TGTGCCAGCAGCCAAGACCGCGGGACGGGGTACGAGCAGTACTTC. Using reference TRBV14 and TRBJ2-7 for the parts outside the CDR3, the full variable domain is EAGVTQFPSHSVIEKGQTVTLRCDPISGHDNLYWYRRVMGKEIKFLLHFVKESKQDESGMPNNRFLAERTGGTYSTLKVQPAELEDSGVYFCASSQDRGTGYEQYFGPGTRLTVT.

V is TRBV19 and J is TRBJ1-3; the D is unclear. The germline gives CDR1 LNHDA, CDR2 SQIVND (reference sequence). The CDR3 covers 15 residues. The ends were cut back, 2 bases at V and 1 base at J, with 9 bases in the middle. CDR3 protein: CASSISRVSGNTIYF. The DNA for the CDR3 is TGTGCCAGTAGTATATCGAGGGTTTCTGGAAACACCATATATTTT.

The chain has TRBV5-1 and TRBJ1-5, with a tentative D call TRBD1 (5 bases). The CDR3 spans 14 residues. V lost 4 bases and J 3 bases, leaving 11 bases between the germline ends. The germline V gene has CDR1 SGHRS and CDR2 YFSETQ. CDR3 sequence (DNA): TGCGCCAGCAGCGCGGGGGGATTCAATCAGCCCCAGCATTTT. Protein: CASSAGGFNQPQHF.

Written as DNA, the CDR3 is TGTGCCAGCAGCCCCCCCGGTAGCACAGATACGCAGTATTTT. This codes for CASSPPGSTDTQYF. The gene calls are TRBV7-3 and TRBJ2-3; D is unresolved. V was trimmed by 5 bases and J by 0 bases, leaving 9 bases between them. There are 14 residues in the CDR3. Germline V lookup: CDR1 SGHTA, CDR2 FQGTGA.

This chain joins TRBV5-1 and TRBJ2-2; 9 bases agree with TRBD1. Per germline, CDR1 SGHRS and CDR2 YFSETQ. The CDR3 runs 14 residues. V shed 4 bases and J 7 bases; nucleotides not matched to a gene: 5. The CDR3: CASSADRGGGELFF. CDR3 sequence (DNA): TGCGCCAGCAGCGCTGACAGGGGGGGCGGGGAGCTGTTTTTT.

The rearrangement joins TRBV30 to TRBJ2-5, with 7 bases matching TRBD1. V shed 4 bases and J 0 bases; nucleotides not matched to a gene: 5. The germline CDR1 and CDR2 sequences are GTSNPN and SVGIG (reference sequence). The CDR3 has 14 residues. CDR3 region: CAWNLQGNQETQYF. DNA for the CDR3: TGTGCCTGGAACCTACAGGGGAACCAAGAGACCCAGTACTTC.

The chain is built from TRBV7-2 and TRBJ2-3, with TRBD1 identical over 7 bases. The J segment lost 4 bases and the V segment lost 3 bases, leaving 7 bases of the junction unmatched. CDR3 length equals 15 residues. Germline V lookup: CDR1 SGHTA, CDR2 FQGNSA. In nucleotides, the CDR3 is TGTGCCAGCAGCTTCGACAGGGTTCGGGCAGATACGCAGTATTTT. It yields the protein CASSFDRVRADTQYF.

The J gene is TRBJ2-6, the V gene TRBV4-3; D unresolved. Germline CDR1 reads LGHNA; CDR2 reads YSLEER. V was pared by 0 bases and J by 0 bases, with 12 bases between. The CDR3 consists of 18 residues. The CDR3 loop reads CASSQDWSRSSGANVLTF. The DNA for the CDR3 is TGCGCCAGCAGCCAAGATTGGAGTAGAAGCTCTGGGGCCAACGTCCTGACTTTC.

The chain has TRBV4-3 and TRBJ2-7; 8 nucleotides agree with TRBD1. The CDR3 is 14 residues long. J lost 2 bases, V lost 4 bases, and 4 bases had no gene match. Germline CDR1 LGHNA, CDR2 YSLEER. CDR3 protein: CASSLGTGAYEQYF. In DNA, the CDR3 is TGCGCCAGCAGCCTAGGGACAGGAGCCTACGAGCAGTACTTC.

This chain connects TRBV7-6 to TRBJ2-7, with a weak D call TRBD2 (5 bases). CDR3 length: 15 amino acids. Trimming took 5 bases from V and 2 from J, leaving 16 bases between them. The germline V gene has CDR1 SGHVS and CDR2 FNYEAQ. CDR3 DNA sequence: TGTGCCAGCAGCGAAGGAGGTCCTTTTCCCTACGAGCAGTACTTC. Residues: CASSEGGPFPYEQYF.

The chain couples TRBV27 to TRBJ1-3; 9 nucleotides agree with TRBD1. CDR3 length: 16 residues. V shed 6 bases and J 0 bases; nucleotides not matched to a gene: 6. Germline loops: CDR1 MNHEY, CDR2 SMNVEV (reference sequence). CDR3 in DNA: TGTGCCAGCAGGGGGACAGGGACCTTCTCTGGAAACACCATATATTTT. It specifies CASRGTGTFSGNTIYF.

The CDR3 coding sequence is TGTGCCAGCTCACCACTAGGACAGGGGTACTCCTACGAGCAGTACTTC. Translating gives CASSPLGQGYSYEQYF. This chain connects TRBV18 to TRBJ2-7, with 9 bases that match TRBD1. J gave up 0 bases and V 1 base, and 4 bases lay outside the gene matches. This CDR3 comprises 16 residues. Germline V CDR1 and CDR2: KGHSH, LQKENI.

The chain has TRBV7-8 and TRBJ1-6; 9 bases match TRBD1. CDR3 length: 16 residues. V shed 0 bases, J shed 7 bases, and the junction held 4 bases outside the gene matches. Germline CDR1 reads SGHVS; CDR2 reads FQNEAQ. The DNA of the CDR3 is TGTGCCAGCAGCTTAGCGACAGGGGGTCGGAATTCACCCCTCCACTTT. It translates to CASSLATGGRNSPLHF.

The chain joins TRBV28 to TRBJ1-4; D is possibly TRBD1 (5 bases). This CDR3 is 17 amino acids long. CDR1 and CDR2 from the germline V gene are MDHEN and SYDVKM. The V gene lost 9 bases and the J gene lost 8 bases, with 28 bases spanning the gap. The CDR3 sequence is CASIAKRDSSPAEKLFF. CDR3 nucleotide sequence: TGTGCCAGTATCGCAAAACGGGACTCCAGCCCTGCGGAAAAACTGTTTTTT.

The V and J genes are TRBV6-1 and TRBJ1-5; no definite D call. Germline CDR1 and CDR2: MNHNS and SASEGT. CDR3 size: 13 residues. V lost 0 bases, J lost 3 bases, and 3 bases lay in between. CDR3 in amino acids: CASSEAYNQPQHF. The CDR3 DNA reads TGTGCCAGCAGTGAAGCGTACAATCAGCCCCAGCATTTT.

V gene TRBV5-1 combines with J gene TRBJ2-3; D not certain. V was trimmed by 0 bases and J by 2 bases, leaving 7 bases between them. CDR1 and CDR2 (germline): SGHRS, YFSETQ. There are 14 residues in the CDR3. The CDR3, as DNA: TGCGCCAGCAGCTTGGGAGCCTACACAGATACGCAGTATTTT. Encoded protein: CASSLGAYTDTQYF.

The chain is built from TRBV27 and TRBJ1-2, with 8 positions matching TRBD1. Germline lookup yields CDR1 MNHEY and CDR2 SMNVEV (reference sequence). The CDR3 is 15 amino acids. J was trimmed by 8 bases and V by 6 bases; bases with no gene match: 14. As DNA, the CDR3 is TGTGCCAGCAGAACATCTGCGGACAGGGCAGGGGGCTACACCTTC. It yields the protein CASRTSADRAGGYTF.

This clone was seen more than once but under ten times. The CDR3 DNA is TGTGCCAGTAGTGAGGCGGGGTTCACAGATACGCAGTATTTT. Protein sequence: CASSEAGFTDTQYF. The chain joins TRBV19 to TRBJ2-3; D possibly corresponds to TRBD2 (6 bases). Per the germline V gene, CDR1 is LNHDA and CDR2 is SQIVND (reference sequence). V was shortened by 5 bases and J by 2 bases, with 11 bases between the two germline ends. This CDR3 has 14 residues.

This sequence joins TRBV18 and TRBJ2-7; 11 positions match TRBD1. The ends lost 5 bases at V and 2 bases at J; junction bases unmatched: 2. The CDR3 is made up of 14 amino acids. Germline values: CDR1 KGHSH, CDR2 LQKENI. The CDR3 coding sequence is TGTGCCAGCTCATCGGACAGGGGGCCCTACGAGCAGTACTTC. Residues: CASSSDRGPYEQYF.

The V gene is TRBV19, the J gene TRBJ2-7; the match to TRBD2 covers 15 bases. CDR1 LNHDA and CDR2 SQIVND come from the germline V gene (reference sequence). Unmatched junction bases numbered 9, after V lost 5 bases and J lost 1 base. This CDR3 region has 18 residues. The CDR3 here is CASSPGLAGGLSSYEQYF. DNA of the CDR3: TGTGCCAGTAGTCCCGGACTAGCGGGGGGGCTATCATCCTACGAGCAGTACTTC.

This chain links TRBV6-2 or TRBV6-3 with TRBJ2-7, with TRBD1 matching 7 bases. Germline V CDR1 and CDR2: MNHEY, SVGEGT. The CDR3 spans 16 residues. V gave up 4 bases and J gave up 6 bases; unmatched junction bases: 15. CDR3 protein: CASSSRRGLTPVEQYF. The CDR3 DNA reads as TGTGCCAGCAGTTCTCGAAGGGGGCTGACCCCTGTCGAGCAGTACTTC.

The rearrangement joins TRBV2 to TRBJ1-1, with 8 bases aligning to TRBD1. The CDR3 runs to 12 residues. V trimming: 5 bases; J trimming: 8 bases; junction bases outside the gene matches: 4. Germline CDR1 reads SNHLY; CDR2 reads FYNNEI. The CDR3 bases are TGTGCCAGCAGTTGGGGGGACAGGGAAGCTTTCTTT. Its protein product is CASSWGDREAFF.